A selection of T cell receptor beta chains follows, all from one sample in a study of Ad26.COV2.S vaccination and SARS-CoV-2 variants. Sequenced by immunoSEQ multiplex PCR; TCRdb stores in-frame clones only, minus some. The sample shows about 280,000 clones, 87% of them seen only once. The sample consisted of peripheral blood, taken in a trial of Ad26.COV2.S vaccine versus placebo. These receptors all come from a person aged 18-65 years who received the Ad26.COV2.S COVID-19 vaccine or a placebo. Each CDR3 is given with its conserved first and last residue. Fields, in order: V gene, clone size, CDR3 length, D gene, J gene, CDR3 protein, CDR3 DNA. A D gene is named only where the DNA matches it firmly. Where a row states a size, it is once, few, many or the class of an expanded clone; other rows omit it.

>TRBV28|-|18|TRBD2|TRBJ2-2
CARPPETLAGTNTGELFF
TGTGCTAGGCCTCCCGAAACTTTAGCGGGAACGAACACCGGGGAGCTGTTTTTT
>TRBV7-9|-|15|-|TRBJ2-3
CASRPKGGSPDTQYF
TGTGCCAGCAGGCCCAAGGGCGGTTCGCCAGATACGCAGTATTTT
>TRBV19|-|19|TRBD2|TRBJ2-3
CARQFGLAGGKRYTDTQYF
TGTGCCAGGCAGTTCGGACTAGCGGGAGGCAAACGATACACAGATACGCAGTATTTT
>TRBV3-1/TRBV3-2|few|14|-|TRBJ1-5
CASSPTGSNQPQHF
TGTGCCAGCAGCCCGACAGGTTCAAATCAGCCCCAGCATTTT
>TRBV7-6|-|14|-|TRBJ2-2
CASSLASGTGELFF
TGTGCCAGCAGCTTAGCTAGCGGCACCGGGGAGCTGTTTTTT
>TRBV27|-|13|-|TRBJ1-1
CASSLFGSTEAFF
TGTGCCAGCAGTTTATTTGGGTCTACTGAAGCTTTCTTT
>TRBV9|-|14|-|TRBJ1-1
CASSVAPGNTEAFF
TGTGCCAGCAGCGTAGCGCCGGGGAACACTGAAGCTTTCTTT
>TRBV6-2/TRBV6-3|-|12|-|TRBJ1-3
CASSYPGNTIYF
TGTGCCAGCAGTTACCCAGGAAACACCATATATTTT
>TRBV14|-|11|-|TRBJ2-7
CASTSGYEQYF
TGTGCCAGCACGAGCGGCTACGAGCAGTACTTC
>TRBV7-2|-|11|-|TRBJ2-1
CASSLGGKQFF
TGTGCCAGCAGCTTAGGTGGTAAGCAGTTCTTC